Shown below are 10 T cell receptor beta chains from a single sample sequenced in a study of blood T cell repertoires in COVID-19. Clones were sequenced by immunoSEQ multiplex PCR, and TCRdb holds only the in-frame ones, with some missing. The table shows roughly 250,000 clones, with just under 85% occurring only once. The sequencing input was peripheral blood. The receptor source for this set is a woman of 80 years or more with acute or convalescent COVID-19.

The J gene is TRBJ2-7, the V gene TRBV5-1; TRBD1 matches at 7 bases. Germline V lookup: CDR1 SGHRS, CDR2 YFSETQ. Unmatched junction bases numbered 13, after V lost 4 bases and J lost 6 bases. This CDR3 contains 15 residues. The CDR3: CASSAMTGKTSEQYF. DNA of the CDR3: TGCGCCAGCAGCGCTATGACAGGGAAGACCAGCGAGCAGTACTTC. Full variable domain (outside the CDR3, taken from reference TRBV5-1 and TRBJ2-7): KAGVTQTPRYLIKTRGQQVTLSCSPISGHRSVSWYQQTPGQGLQFLFEYFSETQRNKGNFPGRFSGRQFSNSRSEMNVSTLELGDSALYLCASSAMTGKTSEQYFGPGTRLTVT.

The rearrangement joins TRBV28 to TRBJ2-1, with 11 bases identical to TRBD2. Trimming at V came to 4 bases and at J to 6 bases, leaving 8 bases not matched to a gene. The CDR3 extends over 16 amino acids. The germline CDR1 and CDR2 sequences are MDHEN and SYDVKM. The CDR3 here is CASSSPGLAVLNEQFF. Here the CDR3 DNA reads TGTGCCAGCAGTTCCCCGGGACTAGCGGTACTCAATGAGCAGTTCTTC.

The chain combines TRBV19 with TRBJ2-3; 7 bases fit TRBD2. Trimming took 6 bases from V and 7 from J; bases not matched to a gene: 4. The CDR3 consists of 12 residues. Germline loops: CDR1 LNHDA, CDR2 SQIVND (reference sequence). CDR3 in amino acids: CASSSSGYTQYF. CDR3 DNA: TGTGCCAGTAGCTCTAGCGGTTATACGCAGTATTTT. The full variable domain, in which reference TRBV19 and TRBJ2-3 provide the parts outside the CDR3, is DGGITQSPKYLFRKEGQNVTLSCEQNLNHDAMYWYRQDPGQGLRLIYYSQIVNDFQKGDIAEGYSVSREKKESFPLTVTSAQKNPTAFYLCASSSSGYTQYFGPGTRLTVL.

The chain couples TRBV2 to TRBJ1-2, with 7 bases identical to TRBD1. This CDR3 spans 13 amino acids. Germline CDR1 and CDR2: SNHLY and FYNNEI. Trimming removed 8 bases from V and 4 bases from J; junction bases left unmatched: 7. The CDR3 nucleotides are TGTGCCAGCCAAGACAGGGTCGTCTATGGCTACACCTTC. As protein: CASQDRVVYGYTF.

The chain carries TRBV14 and TRBJ1-4; 10 nucleotides agree with TRBD1. J lost 0 bases, V lost 4 bases, and 11 bases had no gene match. The CDR3 is 19 amino acids. Germline CDR1 is SGHDN and CDR2 is FVKESK. Written as DNA, the CDR3 is TGTGCCAGCAGCCGAAAGACAGGGACAGGGGCTGCAACTAATGAAAAACTGTTTTTT. Its translation is CASSRKTGTGAATNEKLFF.

The chain uses TRBV7-8 and TRBJ1-5; TRBD1 is a possible D gene (5 bases). The V and J ends lost 5 bases and 6 bases respectively, with 14 bases between them. The CDR3 totals 14 residues. From germline, CDR1 is SGHVS and CDR2 FQNEAQ. CDR3 in amino acids: CASSTTEKGQPQHF. CDR3 bases: TGTGCCAGCAGCACGACAGAAAAGGGTCAGCCCCAGCATTTT.

J is TRBJ1-6 and V is TRBV7-9; 8 bases fit TRBD1. Germline V CDR1 and CDR2: SEHNR, FQNEAQ (reference sequence). The ends lost 5 bases at V and 7 bases at J; junction bases unmatched: 7. This CDR3 region has 15 residues. The CDR3 spells CASSLRTGSNSPLHF. The CDR3 DNA is TGTGCCAGCAGCCTCCGGACAGGGTCCAATTCACCCCTCCACTTT.

This clone has just a few counts. This chain uses TRBV6-5 with TRBJ2-7; a weak D match, TRBD1 (6 bases). Germline V gives CDR1 MNHEY, CDR2 SVGAGI. Trimming shortened V by 10 bases and J by 2 bases, and 15 bases separated the two germline ends. The CDR3 consists of 13 residues. The CDR3 nucleotides are TGTGCCATCGAGGGGGACAACACCTACGAGCAGTACTTC. Its protein is CAIEGDNTYEQYF.

V usage is TRBV5-4 and J usage is TRBJ1-1, with 10 bases that match TRBD1. CDR1 is SGHNT and CDR2 is YYREEE in the germline V gene (reference sequence). V was pared by 3 bases and J by 8 bases, with 1 base of the junction left unmatched. The CDR3 has 12 amino acids. In DNA form, the CDR3 reads TGTGCCAGCAGCTCGACAGGGGGCGAAGCTTTCTTT. Translation: CASSSTGGEAFF.

The chain is built from TRBV4-2 and TRBJ2-7; no reliable D call. The CDR3 length is 16 residues. Germline V gene sequence: CDR1 LGHNA, CDR2 YNFKEQ. Between the trimmed V and J ends, which lost 0 bases and 6 bases, there was a span of 18 bases. The CDR3 DNA sequence: TGTGCCAGCAGCCAAGATTCTCGCAGTTACCCCTCCGAGCAGTACTTC. Its translation is CASSQDSRSYPSEQYF.